The 30 T cell receptor beta chains given below trace back to one sample, sequenced in a study of T cell repertoires in ileal Crohn's disease. Data came from immunoSEQ multiplex PCR; TCRdb stores just in-frame clones and leaves some out. This repertoire shows about 62,000 clones, 85% to 90% found once; its top ten account for approximately 2%. The time point here: neoterminal ileum biopsy at postoperative endoscopy, about 6 months after surgery. What was sequenced was ileal tissue. The receptor source for this set is an adult with Crohn's disease.

The V and J genes are TRBV5-6 and TRBJ2-7; D may be TRBD2 (6 bases). Trimming removed 4 bases from V and 4 bases from J, with 18 bases in between. CDR1 is SGHDT and CDR2 is YYEEEE in the germline V gene. This CDR3 contains 15 residues. The CDR3 sequence is CASSPGDSRRYEQYV. As DNA, the CDR3 is TGTGCCAGCAGCCCGGGGGATTCTAGGCGATACGAGCAGTACGTC.

CDR3 nucleotide sequence: TGCGCCAGCAGCTTGGATCCCAGACAGGGTGGGAACACCATATATTTT. Translated: CASSLDPRQGGNTIYF. This chain links TRBV5-1 with TRBJ1-3; 7 bases agree with TRBD1. The germline V gene has CDR1 SGHRS and CDR2 YFSETQ. V lost 0 bases and J lost 7; bases outside the gene matches: 10. The CDR3 consists of 16 residues.

The chain uses TRBV5-6 and TRBJ1-1; weak D call: TRBD1 (6 bases). Trimming left V 2 bases short and J 3 bases short, with 17 bases between. The CDR3 sequence is 16 residues long. Germline CDR1 reads SGHDT; CDR2 reads YYEEEE. The CDR3 loop reads CASSFGRGASYTEAFF. The CDR3 bases are TGTGCCAGCAGCTTTGGTCGGGGGGCGAGTTACACTGAAGCTTTCTTT.

The chain couples TRBV7-9 to TRBJ1-6; 9 bases line up with TRBD1. V was pared by 8 bases and J by 4 bases, with 0 bases of the junction left unmatched. CDR3 length: 13 amino acids. Germline CDR1 SEHNR, CDR2 FQNEAQ (reference sequence). CDR3 sequence (DNA): TGTGCCAGCGGGACAGGGTATAATTCACCCCTCCACTTT. Translating it yields CASGTGYNSPLHF.

This chain uses TRBV27 with TRBJ2-4; 8 bases map to TRBD2. This CDR3 spans 17 amino acids. The V gene end was trimmed by 6 bases and the J gene end by 6 bases; junction bases not matched to a gene: 16. Germline lookup yields CDR1 MNHEY and CDR2 SMNVEV (reference sequence). The CDR3 nucleotides are TGTGCCAGCAGCTTCGGGAGCGGGGGACCTGTACTAAACATTCAGTACTTC. It translates to CASSFGSGGPVLNIQYF.

The chain has TRBV5-6 and TRBJ1-5; D is unresolved. Germline V lookup: CDR1 SGHDT, CDR2 YYEEEE. Deletions cut 4 bases from V and 5 bases from J, with 13 bases between. CDR3 length: 14 residues. CDR3 in amino acids: CASSLRSGYQPQHF. CDR3 DNA sequence: TGTGCCAGCAGCCTCCGGTCAGGCTATCAGCCCCAGCATTTT.

This chain links TRBV19 with TRBJ2-3; possibly TRBD2 for D (5 bases). V lost 2 bases, J lost 1 base, and 19 bases lay in between. Germline loops: CDR1 LNHDA, CDR2 SQIVND (reference sequence). This CDR3 has 18 amino acids. CDR3 sequence reads: CASSIRSGSLEGTDTQYF. For the CDR3, the DNA is TGTGCCAGTAGTATAAGATCGGGAAGCTTGGAGGGCACAGATACGCAGTATTTT.

This clone was seen a few times. The chain links TRBV7-8 to TRBJ1-1; TRBD1 aligns across 9 bases. CDR3 length: 15 residues. CDR1 and CDR2 from the germline V gene are SGHVS and FQNEAQ. V shed 0 bases and J 3 bases; nucleotides not matched to a gene: 2. In DNA form, the CDR3 reads TGTGCCAGCAGCTTAGCCGGGACAGGGTACACTGAAGCTTTCTTT. As protein: CASSLAGTGYTEAFF.

The rearrangement links TRBV29-1 to TRBJ1-4; possibly TRBD1 for D (6 bases). CDR1 and CDR2 (germline): SQVTM, ANQGSEA. The CDR3 consists of 11 residues. The V end lost 3 bases, the J end lost 14 bases, and 13 bases lay between the germline ends. DNA for the CDR3: TGCAGCGTTGAGTTAGGGGGATGGCTGTTTTTT. This gives the protein CSVELGGWLFF.

The V and J genes are TRBV5-4 and TRBJ1-3; D might be TRBD1 (6 bases). Trimming pared 3 bases from V and 0 bases from J, leaving 10 bases between. This CDR3 comprises 15 residues. Germline CDR1 SGHNT, CDR2 YYREEE (reference sequence). DNA for the CDR3: TGTGCCAGCAGCTCCGACAGGACCTCTGGAAACACCATATATTTT. Protein: CASSSDRTSGNTIYF.

V is TRBV5-1 and J is TRBJ2-7; 9 bases agree with TRBD1. Germline values: CDR1 SGHRS, CDR2 YFSETQ. With V trimmed by 4 bases and J by 3 bases, 8 bases remained unmatched. The CDR3 extends over 15 amino acids. CDR3 coding DNA: TGCGCCAGCAGCCCCGGGACAGGGAATTTCTACGAGCAGTACGTC. Its protein product is CASSPGTGNFYEQYV.

V and J are TRBV27 and TRBJ1-5, with D possibly matching TRBD1 (6 bases). The V gene's germline CDR1 is MNHEY and CDR2 SMNVEV (reference sequence). The CDR3 contains 14 residues. Trimming removed 5 bases from V and 2 bases from J, with 10 bases in between. In DNA, the CDR3 is TGTGCCAGCAGTCAGGACAGTCGCAATCAGCCCCAGCATTTT. Protein sequence: CASSQDSRNQPQHF.

The V call is TRBV30, the J call TRBJ2-5; possible D gene TRBD2, 5 bases. The germline V gene has CDR1 GTSNPN and CDR2 SVGIG (reference sequence). The CDR3 is made up of 14 amino acids. V was pared by 0 bases and J by 6 bases, with 14 bases between. This chain's CDR3 is CAWSVAGGGQTQYF. The CDR3 DNA sequence: TGTGCCTGGAGTGTTGCGGGCGGAGGACAGACCCAGTACTTC.

The CDR3 loop is CASDRDRGGSKLFF. CDR3 nucleotide sequence: TGTGCCTCCGATCGAGACAGGGGTGGGTCAAAACTGTTTTTT. The chain is built from TRBV30 and TRBJ1-4; 8 bases are a match to TRBD1. Looked up from germline, CDR1 is GTSNPN and CDR2 is SVGIG (reference sequence). V shed 7 bases and J 10 bases; nucleotides not matched to a gene: 14. This CDR3 is built from 14 residues.

The rearrangement links TRBV11-3 to TRBJ2-7, with D uncertain. V lost 4 bases and J 0 bases, leaving 13 bases between the germline ends. Germline V gene data show CDR1 as SGHNT and CDR2 as YENEEA. CDR3 length: 15 amino acids. CDR3: CASSSLSRSSYEQYF. The DNA for the CDR3 is TGTGCCAGCAGCTCCTTGTCCCGGAGCTCCTACGAGCAGTACTTC.

This chain joins TRBV30 and TRBJ2-1; 8 bases map to TRBD1. This CDR3 contains 15 residues. The V gene's germline CDR1 is GTSNPN and CDR2 SVGIG (reference sequence). Trimming took 5 bases from V and 0 from J; bases not matched to a gene: 6. The CDR3 nucleotides are TGTGCCTGGGACAGGGGCCGAAGCTCCTACAATGAGCAGTTCTTC. Amino acids: CAWDRGRSSYNEQFF. Using reference TRBV30 and TRBJ2-1 for the parts outside the CDR3, the full variable domain is SQTIHQWPATLVQPVGSPLSLECTVEGTSNPNLYWYRQAAGRGLQLLFYSVGIGQISSEVPQNLSASRPQDRQFILSSKKLLLSDSGFYLCAWDRGRSSYNEQFFGPGTRLTVL.

The rearrangement joins TRBV5-1 to TRBJ2-3, with D maybe TRBD2 (6 bases). Germline V gives CDR1 SGHRS, CDR2 YFSETQ. The CDR3 runs to 13 residues. The V end was cut by 6 bases, the J end by 2 bases, with 10 bases between. Here the CDR3 DNA reads TGCGCCAGCAATGCGCGGGACACAGATACGCAGTATTTT. Protein sequence: CASNARDTDTQYF.

This clone has just a few counts. V is TRBV6-5 and J is TRBJ2-6, with D possibly being TRBD1 (5 bases). This CDR3 region has 15 residues. CDR1 and CDR2 (germline): MNHEY, SVGAGI. V was shortened by 4 bases and J by 4 bases, with 11 bases between the two germline ends. In DNA form, the CDR3 reads TGTGCCAGCAGTTTACAGGTCTTCGGGGCCAACGTCCTGACTTTC. Its protein product is CASSLQVFGANVLTF.

V is TRBV7-9 and J is TRBJ2-2; weak D call: TRBD2 (6 bases). Germline values: CDR1 SEHNR, CDR2 FQNEAQ (reference sequence). The CDR3 totals 15 residues. The ends were cut back, 2 bases at V and 6 bases at J, with 13 bases in the middle. This CDR3 is CASSLILGEAGELFF. The CDR3 nucleotides read TGTGCCAGCAGCTTAATCCTAGGGGAGGCCGGGGAGCTGTTTTTT.

The chain couples TRBV11-2 to TRBJ2-7, with D possibly matching TRBD2 (7 bases). Germline CDR1 reads SGHAT; CDR2 reads FQNNGV. V gave up 5 bases and J gave up 3 bases, with 17 bases separating them. The CDR3 runs to 15 residues. The CDR3 DNA reads as TGTGCCAGCAGCGCAAAAGTAGGGGGGGTCTACGAGCAGTACTTC. It translates to CASSAKVGGVYEQYF.

The V call is TRBV5-1, the J call TRBJ1-2; D might be TRBD1 (5 bases). Germline lookup yields CDR1 SGHRS and CDR2 YFSETQ. The length of the CDR3 is 14 residues. The V and J ends lost 3 bases and 4 bases respectively, with 13 bases between them. The CDR3: CASSSGLDGYGYTF. DNA for the CDR3: TGCGCCAGCAGCTCGGGACTTGACGGCTATGGCTACACCTTC.

This chain joins TRBV2 and TRBJ2-2; 7 bases are shared with TRBD1. The CDR3 length is 14 residues. V lost 3 bases to trimming and J lost 3 bases; unmatched junction nucleotides: 1. Germline CDR1 is SNHLY and CDR2 is FYNNEI. CDR3 sequence: CASSEQGDTGELFF. The CDR3 nucleotides read TGTGCCAGCAGTGAGCAGGGGGACACCGGGGAGCTGTTTTTT.

V gene TRBV4-1 combines with J gene TRBJ2-2; a possible D gene is TRBD2 (5 bases). This CDR3 is 17 amino acids long. The germline CDR1 and CDR2 sequences are MGHRA and YSYEKL. The ends were cut back, 0 bases at V and 7 bases at J, with 18 bases in the middle. The CDR3 spells CASSQDGGSVRGGELFF. CDR3 bases: TGCGCCAGCAGCCAAGATGGTGGGTCGGTACGGGGCGGGGAGCTGTTTTTT.

This clone was observed a few times. The chain is built from TRBV19 and TRBJ1-1; D is unresolved. The ends were cut back, 5 bases at V and 0 bases at J, with 10 bases in the middle. The CDR3 extends over 14 amino acids. CDR1 LNHDA and CDR2 SQIVND come from the germline V gene (reference sequence). The DNA for the CDR3 is TGTGCCAGTAGTGGTGCAGCGATGAACACTGAAGCTTTCTTT. Translating it yields CASSGAAMNTEAFF.

The chain uses TRBV28 and TRBJ1-2; no clear D. Trimming left V 8 bases short and J 7 bases short, with 14 bases between. The CDR3 extends over 12 amino acids. Germline lookup yields CDR1 MDHEN and CDR2 SYDVKM. The CDR3 nucleotides read TGTGCCAGCGTAGGAGGGATGGGTGGCTACACCTTC. Translated: CASVGGMGGYTF.

The J gene is TRBJ1-6, the V gene TRBV7-9; D is ambiguous. Trimming took off 1 base at V and 7 bases at J, with 14 bases between the two ends. The CDR3 runs to 16 residues. Germline CDR1 is SEHNR and CDR2 is FQNEAQ (reference sequence). Written as DNA, the CDR3 is TGTGCCAGCAGCTTAGGCGCAGGTGGTAGAAATTCACCCCTCCACTTT. Its protein is CASSLGAGGRNSPLHF.

The gene calls are TRBV4-1 and TRBJ1-1; D ambiguous. The CDR3 is made up of 11 amino acids. Trimming shortened V by 3 bases and J by 11 bases, and 10 bases separated the two germline ends. Germline loops: CDR1 MGHRA, CDR2 YSYEKL. The CDR3 DNA follows: TGCGCCAGCAGCCAGAGGGCTCTGGCTTTCTTT. Its protein product is CASSQRALAFF.

The rearrangement links TRBV5-4 to TRBJ1-2; D is uncertain. Trimming stripped 2 bases from V and 6 bases from J, with 14 bases between. The germline CDR1 and CDR2 sequences are SGHNT and YYREEE (reference sequence). This CDR3 has 14 amino acids. CDR3 DNA: TGTGCCAGCAGCTTCCCCGTCCCCCCTCATGGCTACACCTTC. Translated, it gives CASSFPVPPHGYTF.

V and J are TRBV6-5 and TRBJ1-2; 10 nucleotides agree with TRBD1. The CDR3 loop spans 13 amino acids. Germline assignment: CDR1 MNHEY and CDR2 SVGAGI. J was trimmed by 7 bases and V by 6 bases; bases with no gene match: 5. DNA for the CDR3: TGTGCCAGCAGCCAACGGGACAGGGGTGGCTACACCTTC. Its translation: CASSQRDRGGYTF.

This chain connects TRBV19 to TRBJ2-1; 10 nucleotides agree with TRBD1. Germline V gene data show CDR1 as LNHDA and CDR2 as SQIVND (reference sequence). Trimming took 6 bases from V and 2 from J; bases not matched to a gene: 4. The CDR3 extends over 15 amino acids. In DNA, the CDR3 is TGTGCCAGTAGACCCGGACAGGGGGCCTACAATGAGCAGTTCTTC. It specifies CASRPGQGAYNEQFF.